This T cell receptor beta chain appears in the sequencing data of a study of blood T cell repertoires in COVID-19. The overall study: The United States, Italy and Spain provided the acute and convalescent COVID-19 samples.

Repertoires were generated with immunoSEQ multiplex PCR, while TCRdb's copy carries only in-frame clones and drops some. The table includes approximately 150,000 clones, 87% detected once. As for this clone: One end of the junction does not line up with germline, which may come from a read error.

The CDR3 sequence is 13 residues long. Germline V gene data show CDR1 as SSHAT and CDR2 as FNYEAQ (reference sequence). The gene calls are TRBV7-7 and TRBJ1-1; D ambiguous. This clonotype originated in a human donor in a cohort sampled during active COVID-19. The sequenced sample consisted of peripheral blood. CDR3 in amino acids: CASSLAGVAEAFF. CDR3 DNA: TGTGCTAGCAGCTTAGCCGGGGTCGCTGAAGCTTTCTTT. Together with reference TRBV7-7 and TRBJ1-1, the CDR3 gives the full variable domain: GAGVSQSPRYKVTKRGQDVTLRCDPISSHATLYWYQQALGQGPEFLTYFNYEAQPDKSGLPSDRFSAERPEGSISTLTIQRTEQRDSAMYRCASSLAGVAEAFFGQGTRLTVV.